This passage covers 26 T cell receptor beta chains from one sample sequenced in a study of T cell responses to AZD1222 COVID-19 vaccine (dated by TCRdb to the early 2020s). Library generation was performed with the immunoSEQ multiplex PCR assay. As stored in TCRdb, this immuneACCESS dataset retains in-frame rearrangements with V and J assigned. A fraction of the clones does not appear; measured against another copy, unresolved V genes explain less than half of the discrepancy, and the remainder lacks a known reason. Within this sample are about 120,000 clones, with less than 95% of them counted one time only. The ten largest account for 6.9% of the sample. The time point label, as the study defines it: baseline before first vaccination. The sample in question was peripheral blood, obtained on day 0 of AZD1222 vaccination. The receptors derive from an adult in good health.

The chain recombines TRBV2 with TRBJ2-7; TRBD1 or TRBD2 may be the D gene (5 bases each). CDR3 length: 11 residues. The germline gives CDR1 SNHLY, CDR2 FYNNEI. Trimming took off 5 bases at V and 6 bases at J, with 8 bases between the two ends. DNA of the CDR3: TGTGCCAGCAGTCGGGGACGCGAGCAGTACTTC. Amino acids: CASSRGREQYF. Full variable domain (outside the CDR3, taken from reference TRBV2 and TRBJ2-7): EPEVTQTPSHQVTQMGQEVILRCVPISNHLYFYWYRQILGQKVEFLVSFYNNEISEKSEIFDDQFSVERPDGSNFTLKIRSTKLEDSAMYFCASSRGREQYFGPGTRLTVT.

The V gene is TRBV4-3, the J gene TRBJ1-4, with 8 bases lining up with TRBD1. The V gene's germline CDR1 is LGHNA and CDR2 YSLEER. The V and J ends lost 4 bases and 0 bases, in that order; junction bases with no gene match: 16. The CDR3 contains 20 residues. CDR3 loop: CASSPTAGGGLRATNEKLFF. The CDR3 nucleotides read TGCGCCAGCAGCCCGACGGCAGGGGGCGGTTTACGGGCAACTAATGAAAAACTGTTTTTT.

This sequence joins TRBV9 and TRBJ2-1; D ambiguous. This CDR3 is built from 13 residues. Per germline, CDR1 SGDLS and CDR2 YYNGEE. Trimming took 3 bases from V and 9 from J, leaving 13 bases between them. The CDR3 nucleotides read TGTGCCAGCAGCGCAACCCCTTTCGGTGAGCAGTTCTTC. It specifies CASSATPFGEQFF.

The rearrangement links TRBV6-6 to TRBJ1-6; no firm D call. The CDR3 contains 15 residues. V was cut by 0 bases and J by 11 bases, with 14 bases left in between. Germline values: CDR1 MNHNY, CDR2 SVGAGI (reference sequence). CDR3 amino acids: CASSYSKTADAPLHF. CDR3 nucleotide sequence: TGTGCCAGCAGTTACTCGAAAACAGCTGACGCACCCCTCCACTTT.

The rearrangement uses TRBV2 and TRBJ2-5; 13 bases agree with TRBD2. Per the germline V gene, CDR1 is SNHLY and CDR2 is FYNNEI. V lost 6 bases to trimming and J lost 1 base; unmatched junction nucleotides: 5. This CDR3 has 16 residues. The CDR3 region is CASRPGTSGVQETQYF. CDR3 DNA: TGTGCCAGCAGGCCCGGGACTAGCGGGGTCCAAGAGACCCAGTACTTC.

The chain recombines TRBV6-5 with TRBJ1-6; TRBD1 might be the D (5 bases). The V gene's germline CDR1 is MNHEY and CDR2 SVGAGI. V lost 6 bases, J lost 15 bases, and 15 bases lay in between. This CDR3 region has 12 residues. CDR3 nucleotide sequence: TGTGCCAGCAGCTACCCTCCGGGGGTCCTCCACTTT. It codes for CASSYPPGVLHF.

The CDR3 sequence is CASTWGGTGNTIYF. CDR3 nucleotide sequence: TGTGCCAGCACTTGGGGGGGGACTGGAAACACCATATATTTT. The chain joins TRBV28 to TRBJ1-3, with D perhaps matching TRBD1 (5 bases). This CDR3 spans 14 amino acids. V lost 7 bases to trimming and J lost 2 bases, with 12 bases between them. The germline V gene encodes CDR1 MDHEN and CDR2 SYDVKM.

The CDR3 region is CASSSRSPYTF. The CDR3 DNA reads TGTGCCAGCAGCTCAAGGTCCCCCTACACCTTC. This sequence joins TRBV7-9 and TRBJ1-2; D uncertain. CDR1 and CDR2 (germline): SEHNR, FQNEAQ (reference sequence). With 4 bases removed from V and 10 bases from J, the gap between germline ends came to 10 bases. The CDR3 contains 11 residues.

V gene TRBV9 combines with J gene TRBJ1-2; tentatively, D is TRBD1 (5 bases). The CDR3 length is 13 residues. CDR1 is SGDLS, CDR2 YYNGEE, per germline. The V gene lost 4 bases and the J gene lost 13 bases, with 20 bases spanning the gap. DNA of the CDR3: TGTGCCAGCAGCTCAACCTCTTACAGGTCCACCACCTTC. Its protein product is CASSSTSYRSTTF.

The V gene is TRBV9, the J gene TRBJ2-2; no definite D call. V was clipped by 0 bases and J by 1 base, with 7 bases between them. CDR1 SGDLS and CDR2 YYNGEE come from the germline V gene. The length of the CDR3 is 15 residues. This CDR3 is CASSVGTLNTGELFF. As DNA, the CDR3 is TGTGCCAGCAGCGTAGGGACCTTGAACACCGGGGAGCTGTTTTTT.

This chain uses TRBV6-2 or TRBV6-3 with TRBJ1-2, with no clear D. The CDR3 extends over 15 amino acids. V was pared by 2 bases and J by 0 bases, with 10 bases between. Per the germline V gene, CDR1 is MNHEY and CDR2 is SVGEGT. CDR3 residues: CASSYRAEANYGYTF. In DNA, the CDR3 is TGTGCCAGCAGTTACCGGGCAGAAGCTAACTATGGCTACACCTTC.

The gene calls are TRBV6-2 or TRBV6-3 and TRBJ1-2, with a tentative D call TRBD1 (5 bases). Trimming left V 5 bases short and J 3 bases short, with 13 bases between. The length of the CDR3 is 14 residues. The V gene's germline CDR1 is MNHEY and CDR2 SVGEGT. The CDR3 is CASSPETAYYGYTF. CDR3 coding DNA: TGTGCCAGCAGTCCCGAGACAGCCTACTATGGCTACACCTTC.

This clone has a single count. The CDR3 nucleotides are TGTGCCAGCAGTGAAGGTCCGGGCCGGGCGAACTCCTACAATGAGCAGTTCTTC. It codes for CASSEGPGRANSYNEQFF. The genes are TRBV6-1 and TRBJ2-1, with D unresolved. CDR3 length: 18 residues. CDR1 is MNHNS, CDR2 SASEGT, per germline. Trimming took 1 base from V and 0 from J, leaving 16 bases between them.

This rearrangement joins TRBV4-1 to TRBJ1-6, with 7 positions matching TRBD1. Germline values: CDR1 MGHRA, CDR2 YSYEKL. Trimming took 3 bases from V and 4 from J; bases not matched to a gene: 3. This CDR3 region has 15 residues. CDR3 bases: TGCGCCAGCAGCCAGGACAGGAATTATAATTCACCCCTCCACTTT. Translation: CASSQDRNYNSPLHF.

The CDR3 spells CASSGSYEQYF. The CDR3 bases are TGTGCCAGCTCCGGTTCCTACGAGCAGTACTTC. The rearrangement uses TRBV18 and TRBJ2-7, with D hard to call. V was clipped by 6 bases and J by 1 base, with 4 bases between them. This CDR3 spans 11 amino acids. Germline CDR1 is KGHSH and CDR2 is LQKENI.

This sequence joins TRBV7-8 and TRBJ1-5; D gene unclear. This CDR3 has 15 residues. Trimming stripped 3 bases from V and 2 bases from J, with 11 bases between. CDR1 is SGHVS, CDR2 FQNEAQ, per germline. The CDR3 bases are TGTGCCAGCAGCTTGGGGAGGAGGGGCAATCAGCCCCAGCATTTT. It yields the protein CASSLGRRGNQPQHF.

This clone was counted a single time. The gene calls are TRBV30 and TRBJ2-3; the D is unclear. Germline CDR1 is GTSNPN and CDR2 is SVGIG (reference sequence). The length of the CDR3 is 12 residues. Trimming took off 3 bases at V and 6 bases at J, with 10 bases between the two ends. Here the CDR3 reads CAWRAMWDTQYF. In DNA form, the CDR3 reads TGTGCCTGGAGGGCCATGTGGGATACGCAGTATTTT.

The V gene is TRBV6-5, the J gene TRBJ1-2; 7 bases fit TRBD1. Germline assignment: CDR1 MNHEY and CDR2 SVGAGI. Losses at the gene ends were 6 bases for V and 6 bases for J; bases not matched to a gene: 4. This CDR3 spans 12 amino acids. CDR3 bases: TGTGCCAGCAGCAAGCAGGGGGATGGCTACACCTTC. It is translated as CASSKQGDGYTF.

This clone is a singleton in its sample. The chain carries TRBV6-5 and TRBJ1-1; TRBD1 agrees at 7 bases. Germline values: CDR1 MNHEY, CDR2 SVGAGI. The V and J ends lost 5 bases and 10 bases, in that order; junction bases with no gene match: 16. This CDR3 region has 15 residues. The CDR3, as DNA: TGTGCCAGCAGTCGTGCCCTAAGGACAGGTTATGCAGCTTTCTTT. Residues: CASSRALRTGYAAFF.

The CDR3 region is CASSEWTGETQYF. Written as DNA, the CDR3 is TGTGCCAGCAGCGAATGGACGGGTGAGACCCAGTACTTC. The rearrangement uses TRBV7-2 and TRBJ2-5; D gene unclear. The CDR3 covers 13 residues. Germline V gene data show CDR1 as SGHTA and CDR2 as FQGNSA. V gave up 5 bases and J gave up 5 bases, with 12 bases separating them.

This clone was seen just once. This sequence joins TRBV9 and TRBJ1-1, with D perhaps TRBD1 (5 bases). Germline lookup yields CDR1 SGDLS and CDR2 YYNGEE. V lost 4 bases to trimming and J lost 1 base, with 14 bases between them. This CDR3 is built from 15 residues. CDR3: CASSPEGTANTEAFF. As DNA, the CDR3 is TGTGCCAGCAGCCCCGAGGGGACCGCGAACACTGAAGCTTTCTTT.

CDR3 protein: CASRSQGNTEAFF. The DNA of the CDR3 is TGTGCCAGCAGGTCGCAGGGGAACACTGAAGCTTTCTTT. The chain combines TRBV2 with TRBJ1-1; maybe TRBD1 (5 bases). CDR1 and CDR2 from the germline V gene are SNHLY and FYNNEI. The CDR3 sequence is 13 residues long. V was cut by 6 bases and J by 1 base, with 9 bases left in between.

This chain connects TRBV19 to TRBJ1-5, with 7 bases that match TRBD1. The J segment lost 5 bases and the V segment lost 1 base, leaving 5 bases of the junction unmatched. Germline CDR1 and CDR2: LNHDA and SQIVND (reference sequence). The CDR3 length is 15 residues. This chain's CDR3 is CASSIVGTADQPQHF. In nucleotides, the CDR3 is TGTGCCAGTAGTATAGTTGGGACAGCGGATCAGCCCCAGCATTTT.

The genes are TRBV30 and TRBJ1-1; D ambiguous. There are 13 residues in the CDR3. V shed 0 bases and J shed 1 base, with 6 bases lying between them. Germline lookup yields CDR1 GTSNPN and CDR2 SVGIG (reference sequence). CDR3: CAWSVSENTEAFF. The CDR3, as DNA: TGTGCCTGGAGTGTATCGGAGAACACTGAAGCTTTCTTT.

V usage is TRBV4-2 and J usage is TRBJ2-2; TRBD1 might be the D (6 bases). Deletions cut 2 bases from V and 2 bases from J, with 12 bases between. Looked up from germline, CDR1 is LGHNA and CDR2 is YNFKEQ. The CDR3 totals 16 residues. The CDR3 sequence: CASSQLGTPNTGELFF. The CDR3, as DNA: TGTGCCAGCAGCCAACTCGGGACACCAAACACCGGGGAGCTGTTTTTT.

This clone showed up just once. The chain joins TRBV9 to TRBJ1-4; D is unresolved. Trimming removed 1 base from V and 8 bases from J, with 15 bases in between. There are 15 residues in the CDR3. The germline gives CDR1 SGDLS, CDR2 YYNGEE. The CDR3: CASSVWRVLGEKLFF. DNA of the CDR3: TGTGCCAGCAGCGTATGGAGGGTTCTCGGGGAAAAACTGTTTTTT.